This is a list of T cell receptor beta chains from one sample in a study of cytomegalovirus exposure and HLA in healthy donors. The data were produced by immunoSEQ multiplex PCR, yet TCRdb's version contains in-frame clones alone and is incomplete. The sample holds fewer than 200,000 clones, about 65% seen once. The sequencing input was PBMCs. These receptor sequences come from a woman aged 18-29 years in good health and CMV-seropositive. The CDR3 runs from the conserved cysteine through the conserved F or W. The D gene is left open where the match is weak. Some rows have no size entry. The others give once, few or many, or a class for an expanded clone.

CDR3: CASSLEGGRFTGELFF
DNA: TGTGCCAGCAGCTTAGAGGGAGGGCGGTTCACCGGGGAGCTGTTTTTT
J: TRBJ2-2
V: TRBV7-9
size: .
D: TRBD2

CDR3: CASSHPDGRLAGGSTFTDTQYF
DNA: TGTGCCAGCAGCCACCCGGACGGGAGACTAGCGGGGGGGTCCACCTTCACAGATACGCAGTATTTT
J: TRBJ2-3
V: TRBV4-2
size: .
D: TRBD2

CDR3: CASRFVLTDTQYF
DNA: TGTGCCAGCAGATTCGTTCTGACAGATACGCAGTATTTT
J: TRBJ2-3
V: TRBV6-5
size: .
D: .

CDR3: CASGPGLDYGYTF
DNA: TGCGCCAGCGGCCCAGGGTTGGACTATGGCTACACCTTC
J: TRBJ1-2
V: TRBV5-1
size: .
D: .

CDR3: CASSQDWGRGLNEQFF
DNA: TGCGCCAGCAGCCAAGATTGGGGTAGGGGGCTTAATGAGCAGTTCTTC
J: TRBJ2-1
V: TRBV4-3
size: .
D: TRBD1

CDR3: CSVRARRDRGNGYTF
DNA: TGCAGCGTCCGCGCTAGACGGGACAGGGGGAATGGCTACACCTTC
J: TRBJ1-2
V: TRBV29-1
size: .
D: TRBD1

CDR3: CASSLEDLAPNEQFF
DNA: TGCGCCAGCAGCTTGGAGGACCTAGCCCCAAATGAGCAGTTCTTC
J: TRBJ2-1
V: TRBV5-1
size: .
D: .

CDR3: CASSRGQGAKAFF
DNA: TGTGCCAGCAGCCGCGGGCAGGGGGCGAAAGCTTTCTTT
J: TRBJ1-1
V: TRBV2
size: .
D: TRBD1

CDR3: CAWSGEKIAGGHLNEQFF
DNA: TGTGCCTGGAGTGGGGAAAAAATAGCGGGGGGCCACCTCAATGAGCAGTTCTTC
J: TRBJ2-1
V: TRBV30
size: few
D: TRBD2

CDR3: CASSQDGHYPSPQHF
DNA: TGCGCCAGCAGCCAAGATGGACACTATCCTTCGCCCCAGCATTTT
J: TRBJ1-5
V: TRBV4-1
size: .
D: .

CDR3: CASSEALGVVGSPLHF
DNA: TGTGCCAGCAGTGAAGCGCTGGGAGTCGTGGGATCACCCCTCCACTTT
J: TRBJ1-6
V: TRBV2
size: .
D: .

CDR3: CASRLGQGLNTEAFF
DNA: TGTGCCAGCAGATTGGGACAGGGGTTGAACACTGAAGCTTTCTTT
J: TRBJ1-1
V: TRBV6-5
size: .
D: TRBD1

CDR3: CASRGTGEYEQYF
DNA: TGTGCCAGTAGGGGGACAGGAGAGTACGAGCAGTACTTC
J: TRBJ2-7
V: TRBV19
size: once
D: TRBD1

CDR3: CASSLGLGGTEAFF
DNA: TGTGCCAGCAGTTTGGGACTCGGAGGCACTGAAGCTTTCTTT
J: TRBJ1-1
V: TRBV2
size: few
D: .

CDR3: CASTVSTGAQFF
DNA: TGTGCCAGCACCGTATCCACAGGGGCGCAGTTCTTC
J: TRBJ2-1
V: TRBV28
size: .
D: TRBD1

CDR3: CATSTRGPRSTEAFF
DNA: TGTGCCACCAGCACCAGGGGCCCCAGGAGCACTGAAGCTTTCTTT
J: TRBJ1-1
V: TRBV15
size: .
D: .

CDR3: CASGHQGGRDQPQHF
DNA: TGTGCCAGCGGGCATCAGGGAGGTCGCGATCAGCCCCAGCATTTT
J: TRBJ1-5
V: TRBV21-1
size: .
D: .

CDR3: CASSPSIAGAYNEQFF
DNA: TGTGCCAGCAGCCCTAGTATAGCGGGGGCCTACAATGAGCAGTTCTTC
J: TRBJ2-1
V: TRBV6-6
size: once
D: TRBD2

CDR3: CAISEVGRGRAGEQFF
DNA: TGTGCCATCAGTGAAGTCGGCCGCGGGAGGGCGGGAGAGCAGTTCTTC
J: TRBJ2-1
V: TRBV10-3
size: .
D: TRBD2

CDR3: CASSFRRSGYGYTF
DNA: TGTGCCAGCAGTTTTCGGCGGTCCGGCTATGGCTACACCTTC
J: TRBJ1-2
V: TRBV28
size: .
D: .

CDR3: CASSEGTSGSTGELFF
DNA: TGTGCCAGCAGCGAGGGGACTAGCGGGAGTACCGGGGAGCTGTTTTTT
J: TRBJ2-2
V: TRBV9
size: .
D: TRBD2

CDR3: CASSFTGDRGPADTQYF
DNA: TGTGCCAGCAGTTTTACTGGGGACAGGGGGCCGGCAGATACGCAGTATTTT
J: TRBJ2-3
V: TRBV27
size: .
D: TRBD1

CDR3: CASSPGQGMIDSYNEQFF
DNA: TGTGCCAGCAGTCCGGGACAGGGTATGATAGACTCCTACAATGAGCAGTTCTTC
J: TRBJ2-1
V: TRBV7-2
size: .
D: TRBD1

CDR3: CASSQQGTFTEAFF
DNA: TGTGCCAGTAGTCAACAGGGTACTTTCACTGAAGCTTTCTTT
J: TRBJ1-1
V: TRBV19
size: .
D: .

CDR3: CASSSGFRDDEQYF
DNA: TGTGCCAGCAGCTCAGGGTTTAGGGATGACGAGCAGTACTTC
J: TRBJ2-7
V: TRBV5-6
size: .
D: .

CDR3: CAWSGDRGDYSNQPQHF
DNA: TGTGCCTGGAGCGGGGACAGGGGAGACTATAGCAATCAGCCCCAGCATTTT
J: TRBJ1-5
V: TRBV30
size: few
D: TRBD1

CDR3: CASSLWATYGYTF
DNA: TGTGCCAGCAGTTTATGGGCAACCTATGGCTACACCTTC
J: TRBJ1-2
V: TRBV27
size: .
D: .

CDR3: CASRQLAGVVSEQYF
DNA: TGTGCCAGCAGGCAACTTGCGGGTGTGGTGTCCGAGCAGTACTTC
J: TRBJ2-7
V: TRBV6-5
size: few
D: .

CDR3: CARTLPEGEQFF
DNA: TGCGCCAGAACTTTGCCGGAGGGTGAGCAGTTCTTC
J: TRBJ2-1
V: TRBV10-1
size: .
D: .

CDR3: CASSLGDGTESSGNTIYF
DNA: TGTGCCAGCAGCCTAGGGGATGGGACAGAGAGCTCTGGAAACACCATATATTTT
J: TRBJ1-3
V: TRBV5-8
size: few
D: TRBD1

CDR3: CASSLGLGGSTDTQYF
DNA: TGTGCCAGCAGCTTAGGTTTGGGGGGGAGCACAGATACGCAGTATTTT
J: TRBJ2-3
V: TRBV7-8
size: .
D: TRBD2

CDR3: CASSPRAPGLLTDTQYF
DNA: TGTGCCAGCAGCCCACGTGCCCCGGGACTACTCACAGATACGCAGTATTTT
J: TRBJ2-3
V: TRBV7-9
size: .
D: TRBD2

CDR3: CASSLERGGKNIQYF
DNA: TGCGCCAGCAGCTTGGAAAGGGGAGGCAAAAACATTCAGTACTTC
J: TRBJ2-4
V: TRBV5-1
size: .
D: .

CDR3: CASSVEREETQYF
DNA: TGTGCCAGCAGCGTCGAGCGGGAAGAGACCCAGTACTTC
J: TRBJ2-5
V: TRBV9
size: once
D: .

CDR3: CAISEREGYTF
DNA: TGTGCCATCAGTGAGAGGGAGGGCTACACCTTC
J: TRBJ1-2
V: TRBV10-3
size: .
D: .

CDR3: CATSPPAGDGYTF
DNA: TGTGCCACCTCCCCGCCCGCAGGGGATGGCTACACCTTC
J: TRBJ1-2
V: TRBV19
size: few
D: .

CDR3: CASSETPSRGELFF
DNA: TGTGCCAGCAGTGAAACCCCCTCTAGGGGGGAGCTGTTTTTT
J: TRBJ2-2
V: TRBV6-1
size: .
D: .

CDR3: CATSAAPDRGGRGNEQFF
DNA: TGTGCCACCAGCGCGGCGCCCGATCGGGGGGGAAGAGGCAATGAGCAGTTCTTC
J: TRBJ2-1
V: TRBV15
size: .
D: TRBD2

CDR3: CASSLEGAANYGYTF
DNA: TGTGCCAGCAGCTTAGAAGGGGCAGCTAACTATGGCTACACCTTC
J: TRBJ1-2
V: TRBV11-2
size: .
D: .

CDR3: CASSLIGLGANEQFF
DNA: TGTGCCAGCTCCCTTATTGGGCTAGGGGCGAATGAGCAGTTCTTC
J: TRBJ2-1
V: TRBV21-1
size: once
D: .

CDR3: CASSYGSSLSYEQYF
DNA: TGTGCCAGCAGTTACGGTAGTAGCTTAAGCTACGAGCAGTACTTC
J: TRBJ2-7
V: TRBV6-5
size: .
D: .

CDR3: CASSEGGSFYGYTF
DNA: TGTGCCAGCAGTGAAGGCGGATCTTTCTATGGCTACACCTTC
J: TRBJ1-2
V: TRBV6-1
size: .
D: .

CDR3: CASSPISSSGANVLTF
DNA: TGTGCCAGCAGCCCTATATCGAGCTCTGGGGCCAACGTCCTGACTTTC
J: TRBJ2-6
V: TRBV27
size: .
D: .

CDR3: CASSFRTSGKKQYF
DNA: TGTGCCAGCAGTTTTAGGACTAGCGGGAAGAAGCAGTACTTC
J: TRBJ2-7
V: TRBV27
size: .
D: TRBD2

CDR3: CASSLQDTGELFF
DNA: TGTGCCAGCAGCCTCCAGGACACCGGGGAGCTGTTTTTT
J: TRBJ2-2
V: TRBV7-3
size: .
D: .

CDR3: CASSVVGGSYTSNEQFF
DNA: TGTGCCAGCAGCGTAGTGGGTGGGTCGTATACTAGCAATGAGCAGTTCTTC
J: TRBJ2-1
V: TRBV9
size: once
D: .

CDR3: CASSLSGAHSPLHF
DNA: TGTGCCAGCAGTTTAAGCGGGGCGCATTCACCCCTCCACTTT
J: TRBJ1-6
V: TRBV27
size: few
D: .

CDR3: CAWSTGGGLYKQYF
DNA: TGTGCCTGGAGTACCGGGGGGGGGCTCTACAAGCAGTACTTC
J: TRBJ2-7
V: TRBV30
size: .
D: TRBD2

CDR3: CASSPPSQGKTEAFF
DNA: TGTGCCAGCTCACCACCCTCACAGGGGAAGACTGAAGCTTTCTTT
J: TRBJ1-1
V: TRBV18
size: .
D: TRBD1

CDR3: CASSYSGDRAYEQYF
DNA: TGTGCCAGCAGTTACTCTGGGGACAGAGCCTACGAGCAGTACTTC
J: TRBJ2-7
V: TRBV6-5
size: .
D: TRBD1

CDR3: CANQEREPEDGAGELFF
DNA: TGTGCCAACCAGGAGCGGGAGCCGGAAGATGGTGCCGGGGAGCTGTTTTTT
J: TRBJ2-2
V: TRBV7-9
size: few
D: TRBD2

CDR3: CAWSTQTTGNTIYF
DNA: TGTGCCTGGAGCACACAGACTACTGGAAACACCATATATTTT
J: TRBJ1-3
V: TRBV30
size: .
D: .

CDR3: CASSGQGGAVGEQYF
DNA: TGTGCCAGCAGCGGCCAAGGGGGGGCGGTTGGAGAGCAGTACTTC
J: TRBJ2-7
V: TRBV5-5
size: .
D: .

CDR3: CASSSQDRGHGNTIYF
DNA: TGTGCCAGTAGTAGCCAGGACAGGGGGCATGGAAACACCATATATTTT
J: TRBJ1-3
V: TRBV19
size: .
D: TRBD1

CDR3: CASSDRLAGALGEQYF
DNA: TGTGCCAGCAGCGACCGACTAGCGGGGGCCCTCGGAGAGCAGTACTTC
J: TRBJ2-7
V: TRBV9
size: once
D: TRBD2

CDR3: CASSLRSGHPRLAEQYF
DNA: TGTGCCAGCAGCTTGCGGTCGGGACACCCTCGTCTCGCCGAGCAGTACTTC
J: TRBJ2-7
V: TRBV5-6
size: .
D: .

CDR3: CASSPLGGMGGYTF
DNA: TGTGCCAGCAGTCCCTTGGGGGGGATGGGTGGCTACACCTTC
J: TRBJ1-2
V: TRBV27
size: few
D: .